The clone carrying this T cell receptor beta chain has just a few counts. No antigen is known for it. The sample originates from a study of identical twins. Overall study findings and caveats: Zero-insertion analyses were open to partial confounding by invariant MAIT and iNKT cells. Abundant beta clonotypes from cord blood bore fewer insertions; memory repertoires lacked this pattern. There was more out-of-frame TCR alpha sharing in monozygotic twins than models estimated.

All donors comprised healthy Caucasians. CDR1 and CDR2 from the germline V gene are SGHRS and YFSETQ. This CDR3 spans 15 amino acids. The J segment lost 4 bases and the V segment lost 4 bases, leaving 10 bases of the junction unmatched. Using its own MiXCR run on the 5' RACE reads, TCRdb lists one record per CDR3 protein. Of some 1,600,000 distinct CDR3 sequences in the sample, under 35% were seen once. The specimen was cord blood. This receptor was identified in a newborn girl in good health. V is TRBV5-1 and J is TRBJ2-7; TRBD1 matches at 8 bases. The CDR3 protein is CASSPRTGTPYEQYF. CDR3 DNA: TGCGCCAGCAGCCCTCGGACAGGGACCCCTTACGAGCAGTACTTC. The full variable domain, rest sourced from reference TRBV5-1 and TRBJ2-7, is KAGVTQTPRYLIKTRGQQVTLSCSPISGHRSVSWYQQTPGQGLQFLFEYFSETQRNKGNFPGRFSGRQFSNSRSEMNVSTLELGDSALYLCASSPRTGTPYEQYFGPGTRLTVT.